This T cell receptor (beta chain) was identified during a study of shared clonotypes between healthy human individuals (dated by TCRdb to between 2020 and 2021). Turning to the overall study: A couple of women and a few men aged 18 to 49 years were included in the cohort. For each donor, CD4 naive and CD4 memory were each run on three plates, CD8 naive on two plates, and CD8 memory on one plate. Each donor's leukapheresis produced roughly between roughly 0.9 and 8.9 billion PBMCs. The study deeply sequenced blood TCR repertoires of five healthy adults to estimate repertoire size and the extent of clonotype sharing between individuals. To increase sequencing depth and limit assay-specific biases, different laboratories used diverse techniques to prepare libraries and sequence TCR repertoires. On the study overall, not on this receptor specifically: Pairwise subsampling led to the expectation that sequencing depth would affect the degree of clonotype sharing among donors. The small number of donors limited the genetic and exposure-history diversity represented. Sampling was limited to blood, and TCR repertoires in tissue likely differ from TCR repertoires in blood. Clonotypes shared by all four sorted-subset donors showed higher generation probabilities than non-shared clonotypes. Even with the large sequencing depth, rarefaction of the sorted-subset datasets indicated that sequencing was incomplete. Across four donors, about 4.5% of naive CD4, approximately 4% of naive CD8, around 2.5% of memory CD4, and roughly 0.4% of memory CD8 clonotypes were shared. Estimated clonotype richness was generally larger for naive than for memory subsets.

Remarks on this clone: Its antigen remains undetermined. No qualities accompany the bases; no much larger clone lies one base away.

TCR CDR3 regions were amplified from genomic DNA by multiplex PCR using the deep immunoSEQ assay. Extracted genomic DNA from each cell subset was distributed evenly across all wells of several immunoSEQ 96-well plates, and each plate was treated as a replicate. Each replicate PCR for sorted subsets received approximately 200 ng genomic DNA, equal to about 30,000 T cell genomes. Purified libraries were measured with a Qubit 3.0 fluorometer, size-checked on a Bioanalyzer 2100, and measured again with the KAPA Library Quantification kit. Every immunoSEQ 96-well plate was sequenced on a separate single-read 150-cycle Illumina NextSeq 550 flow cell. Per the original workflow: Because the immunoSEQ output included only junctional sequences and no quality scores, the filtering could not be the same as the filtering used for full-length reads. Sequences were annotated with PyIR, a Python wrapper for IgBLAST v1.9, using IMGT germline references to assign V/J genes and CDR3. Reads were removed for weak V/J assignments (E-value above 1e-6), missing CDR3, stop codons, out-of-frame junctions, or ambiguous translated residues. V3J clonotypes were defined as sequences sharing the same inferred V gene, J gene, and CDR3 amino acid sequence. To compute the percentage overlap between repertoires, the number of shared unique clonotypes was divided by the size of the smaller repertoire. Three approaches were used to assess repertoire richness: RTK rarefaction, the Chao1 estimator, and Recon v2.1 estimates of unobserved clonotypes. For all TCRbeta clonotypes obtained by the gDNA method from a few donors, generation probabilities were computed with OLGA. The source is immuneACCESS, and TCRdb retained only in-frame sequences with V and J called. Part of the clones is not carried over; for the studies checked, unresolved V genes explain less than half of this, and the remainder is unexplained. For V, J and clone size, that table is used; D and trimming come from the DNA. The table for this sample lists over 850,000 clones; approximately 80% of them were counted only once. Of the sample, 0.5% to 0.65% falls within the top ten clones.

V loses 5 bases of germline sequence and J loses 4 bases, and the interval between the two ends is 8 bases. Taken from cysteine to phenylalanine, the CDR3 has 13 residues. Only the CDR3 region is kept as DNA, spanning 39 bases read in frame from base 1. According to the germline V gene, CDR1 reads SGHTA and CDR2 reads FQGTGA. The donors were healthy, HIV-negative adults with no recently reported acute infections or vaccinations. Every donor was a Caucasian adult residing in Nashville, Tennessee, USA. CD4+ T cells were enriched by magnetic negative selection; naive cells were then positively selected on CD45RA, and the negative fraction formed the memory subset. Blood was collected by leukapheresis, and PBMCs were isolated by Ficoll-Histopaque density gradient centrifugation and then cryopreserved in liquid nitrogen vapor phase. Purity and quantity of every magnetically sorted T cell population were checked by analytical flow cytometry. Genomic DNA was isolated from every sorted fraction and measured by UV absorbance on a Nanodrop 2000c.

Sequenced material: memory CD4+ T cells from PBMCs. In the paper's terms, the cell subset or site label means: CD45RA-negative fraction. The V and J genes are TRBV7-3 and TRBJ2-2; too little of a D gene remains to name it. This sequence was found in a man between 18 and 29 years old in good health. Some clones in this sample may be carry-over from other donors' samples. The CDR3 reads as follows: CASSAAVTGELFF. The DNA is as follows: TGTGCCAGCAGCGCCGCGGTCACCGGGGAGCTGTTTTTT. The CDR3 plus the reference TRBV7-3 and TRBJ2-2 genes for the other parts give the full variable domain: GAGVSQTPSNKVTEKGKYVELRCDPISGHTALYWYRQSLGQGPEFLIYFQGTGAADDSGLPNDRFFAVRPEGSVSTLKIQRTERGDSAVYLCASSAAVTGELFFGEGSRLTVL.